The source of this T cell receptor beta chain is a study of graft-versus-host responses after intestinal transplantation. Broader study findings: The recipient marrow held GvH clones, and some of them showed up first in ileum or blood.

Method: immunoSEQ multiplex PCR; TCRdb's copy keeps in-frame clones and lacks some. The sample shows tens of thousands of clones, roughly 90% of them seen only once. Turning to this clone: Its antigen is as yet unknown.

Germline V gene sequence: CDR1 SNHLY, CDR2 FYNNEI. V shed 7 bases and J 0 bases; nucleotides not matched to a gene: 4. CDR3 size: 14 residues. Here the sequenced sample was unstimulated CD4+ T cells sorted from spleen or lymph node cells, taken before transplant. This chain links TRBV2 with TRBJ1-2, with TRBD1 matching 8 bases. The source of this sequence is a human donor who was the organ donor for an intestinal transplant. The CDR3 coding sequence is TGTGCCAGCATAGGACAGGGACCTAACTATGGCTACACCTTC. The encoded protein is CASIGQGPNYGYTF.